Following are 12 T cell receptor beta chains from one sample sequenced in a study of T cells in Graves' hyperthyroidism and ophthalmopathy. There were TCR beta CDR3 regions amplified from RNA transcripts. With the HTBI primer set, the TCR CDR3 went through a first round of RT-PCR. TCRdb passed the multiplex PCR reads through MiXCR, listing each CDR3 protein once. This sample yields about 98,000 distinct CDR3 sequences, of which about 37% are seen a single time; roughly 10% belongs to the top ten. The sample taken for sequencing was peripheral blood or thyroid tissue (not recorded which). The receptor source for this set is a woman aged 30 to 39 with Graves' hyperthyroidism.

The table lists this clonotype with many counts. The chain recombines TRBV5-4 with TRBJ2-5; D uncertain. Germline values: CDR1 SGHNT, CDR2 YYREEE (reference sequence). Trimming cost V 0 bases and J 5 bases, with 11 bases left between them. The CDR3 covers 14 residues. The DNA of the CDR3 is TGTGCCAGCAGCTTGGTGAGCTCGGGTGAGACCCAGTACTTC. It is translated as CASSLVSSGETQYF.

This clonotype occurred a few times. The chain has TRBV9 and TRBJ2-7; D might be TRBD1 or TRBD2, each matching 5 bases. This CDR3 has 15 amino acids. Germline values: CDR1 SGDLS, CDR2 YYNGEE. With 0 bases removed from V and 8 bases from J, the gap between germline ends came to 18 bases. DNA for the CDR3: TGTGCCAGCAGCGTAGGGGGGAGCAATCAGCCCCAGCAGTACTTC. Translating it yields CASSVGGSNQPQQYF.

The V gene is TRBV9, the J gene TRBJ2-5, with no clear D. The V gene's germline CDR1 is SGDLS and CDR2 YYNGEE. The CDR3 has 14 amino acids. Trimming stripped 7 bases from V and 1 base from J, with 14 bases between. CDR3 in DNA: TGTGCCAGCTCAGTCCCGGGCTCCCAAGAGACCCAGTACTTC. Translating it yields CASSVPGSQETQYF.

This clonotype was found many times. The chain recombines TRBV7-2 with TRBJ1-4; D remains ambiguous. This CDR3 region has 14 residues. V gave up 6 bases and J gave up 5 bases, with 13 bases separating them. Germline lookup yields CDR1 SGHTA and CDR2 FQGNSA. The CDR3 nucleotides read TGTGCCAGCAGGACGGGGAGCTCAAATGAAAAACTGTTTTTT. Protein: CASRTGSSNEKLFF. Full variable domain (missing parts from reference TRBV7-2 and TRBJ1-4): GAGVSQSPSNKVTEKGKDVELRCDPISGHTALYWYRQSLGQGLEFLIYFQGNSAPDKSGLPSDRFSAERTGGSVSTLTIQRTQQEDSAVYLCASRTGSSNEKLFFGSGTQLSVL.

This clonotype appeared many times. The chain has TRBV12-3 or TRBV12-4 and TRBJ2-7; 7 nucleotides agree with TRBD1. V trimming: 9 bases; J trimming: 2 bases; junction bases outside the gene matches: 4. The CDR3 runs to 12 residues. The CDR3 is CASEDRAYEQYF. In DNA form, the CDR3 reads TGTGCCAGTGAAGACAGGGCCTACGAGCAGTACTTC.

This clonotype showed up many times. The chain couples TRBV7-9 to TRBJ1-2; D unclear. This CDR3 contains 13 residues. V was shortened by 1 base and J by 2 bases, with 5 bases between the two germline ends. Germline V CDR1 and CDR2: SEHNR, FQNEAQ (reference sequence). In nucleotides, the CDR3 is TGTGCCAGCAGCTTAGGCCAGAACTATGGCTACACCTTC. Its protein product is CASSLGQNYGYTF.

This clonotype has a count of ten or more. The chain carries TRBV5-4 and TRBJ1-3; D possibly corresponds to TRBD1 (5 bases). Germline CDR1 reads SGHNT; CDR2 reads YYREEE (reference sequence). V lost 2 bases to trimming and J lost 2 bases, with 14 bases between them. The CDR3 spans 16 residues. The CDR3 protein is CASSFTQVGAGNTIYF. The CDR3 nucleotides read TGTGCCAGCAGCTTCACACAGGTCGGGGCTGGAAACACCATATATTTT.

This clonotype was seen at least ten times. The gene calls are TRBV9 and TRBJ2-2; tentatively, D is TRBD2 (5 bases). This CDR3 comprises 16 residues. With 0 bases removed from V and 1 base from J, the gap between germline ends came to 10 bases. Germline V gene sequence: CDR1 SGDLS, CDR2 YYNGEE. The CDR3 DNA follows: TGTGCCAGCAGCGTAGAAGGCGGGTTGAACACCGGGGAGCTGTTTTTT. Amino acid sequence: CASSVEGGLNTGELFF.

This clonotype was counted between two and nine times. The J gene is TRBJ2-3, the V gene TRBV28; TRBD2 is a possible D gene (6 bases). CDR3 length equals 15 residues. With 7 bases removed from V and 2 bases from J, the gap between germline ends came to 16 bases. Germline V gives CDR1 MDHEN, CDR2 SYDVKM. CDR3 sequence (DNA): TGTGCCAGCATCCGCGGGGACTTAATCACAGATACGCAGTATTTT. It yields the protein CASIRGDLITDTQYF.

This clonotype was detected many times. The chain uses TRBV7-3 and TRBJ1-3; D is perhaps TRBD1 (6 bases). Germline CDR1 is SGHTA and CDR2 is FQGTGA. Trimming stripped 1 base from V and 1 base from J, with 11 bases between. CDR3 size: 16 residues. The CDR3 here is CASSLNGGLSGNTIYF. CDR3 in DNA: TGTGCCAGCAGCTTAAATGGGGGGCTTTCTGGAAACACCATATATTTT. The full variable domain, completed using reference TRBV7-3 and TRBJ1-3, is GAGVSQTPSNKVTEKGKYVELRCDPISGHTALYWYRQSLGQGPEFLIYFQGTGAADDSGLPNDRFFAVRPEGSVSTLKIQRTERGDSAVYLCASSLNGGLSGNTIYFGEGSWLTVV.

This clonotype was counted only a few times. The chain joins TRBV2 to TRBJ2-7; 9 nucleotides match TRBD1. V shed 4 bases and J 5 bases; nucleotides not matched to a gene: 0. Germline loops: CDR1 SNHLY, CDR2 FYNNEI. The CDR3 totals 12 residues. CDR3 sequence (DNA): TGTGCCAGCAGTGGGACAGGGGACGAGCAGTACTTC. It codes for CASSGTGDEQYF.

This clonotype was counted ten times or more. The chain uses TRBV12-3 or TRBV12-4 and TRBJ2-5; maybe TRBD1 (7 bases). V dropped 3 bases and J dropped 5 bases, with 13 bases sitting between them. The CDR3 covers 14 residues. CDR3 bases: TGTGCCAGCAGTTTTAAGACAGGGAGGGAGACCCAGTACTTC. Amino acids: CASSFKTGRETQYF.